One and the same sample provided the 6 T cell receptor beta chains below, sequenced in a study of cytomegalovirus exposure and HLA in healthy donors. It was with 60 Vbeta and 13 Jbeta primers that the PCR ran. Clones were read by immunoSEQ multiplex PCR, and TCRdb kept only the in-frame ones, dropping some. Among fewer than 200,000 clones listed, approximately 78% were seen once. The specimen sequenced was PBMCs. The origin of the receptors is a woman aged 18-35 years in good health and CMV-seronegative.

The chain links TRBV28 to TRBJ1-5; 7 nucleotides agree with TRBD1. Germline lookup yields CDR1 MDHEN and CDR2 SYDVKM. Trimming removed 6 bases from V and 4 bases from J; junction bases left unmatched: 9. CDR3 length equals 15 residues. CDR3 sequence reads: CASSGETGRNQPQHF. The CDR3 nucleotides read TGTGCCAGCAGCGGGGAGACAGGGCGTAATCAGCCCCAGCATTTT.

CDR3 sequence reads: CAISENRFEGNQPQHF. CDR3 DNA sequence: TGTGCCATCAGTGAGAACAGGTTCGAGGGCAATCAGCCCCAGCATTTT. This chain uses TRBV10-3 with TRBJ1-5; D perhaps matches TRBD1 (5 bases). CDR3 length: 16 residues. The germline V and J ends were trimmed by 2 bases and 2 bases, with 13 bases remaining between them. Germline CDR1 reads ENHRY; CDR2 reads SYGVKD.

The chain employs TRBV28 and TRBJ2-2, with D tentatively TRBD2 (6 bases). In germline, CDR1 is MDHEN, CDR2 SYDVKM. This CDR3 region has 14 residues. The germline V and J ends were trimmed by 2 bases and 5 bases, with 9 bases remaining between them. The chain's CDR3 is CASSLTGETGELFF. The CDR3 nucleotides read TGTGCCAGCAGTTTAACGGGGGAGACCGGGGAGCTGTTTTTT.

CDR3 sequence (DNA): TGCAGCGTTGCTAGTTCGAATGAGCAGTTCTTC. Translated: CSVASSNEQFF. The chain carries TRBV29-1 and TRBJ2-1; no reliable D call. Germline CDR1 and CDR2: SQVTM and ANQGSEA. The CDR3 length is 11 residues. Between the trimmed V and J ends, which lost 4 bases and 7 bases, there was a span of 8 bases.

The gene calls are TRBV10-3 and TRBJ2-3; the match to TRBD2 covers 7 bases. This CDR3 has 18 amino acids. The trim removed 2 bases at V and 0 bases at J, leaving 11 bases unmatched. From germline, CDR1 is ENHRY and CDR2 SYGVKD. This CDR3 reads CAISERGASGTSTDTQYF. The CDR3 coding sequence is TGTGCCATCAGTGAGCGAGGTGCTAGCGGCACCAGCACAGATACGCAGTATTTT.

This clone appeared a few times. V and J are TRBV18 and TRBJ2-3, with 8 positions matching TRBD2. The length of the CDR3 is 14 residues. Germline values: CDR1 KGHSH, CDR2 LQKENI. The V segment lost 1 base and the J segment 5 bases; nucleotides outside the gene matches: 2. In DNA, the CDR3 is TGTGCCAGCTCACCACTCCTAGCGGGAGATACGCAGTATTTT. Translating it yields CASSPLLAGDTQYF.